The 2 T cell receptor beta chains below all came from one sample that was sequenced in a study of identical twins. MiXCR was run by TCRdb on the 5' RACE reads, yielding one entry per CDR3 protein. The table lists about 250,000 distinct CDR3 sequences, about 8.3% of them singletons. These data are also associated with another study on yellow fever vaccine responses in identical twins.

The sequenced material came from CD8+ T cells sorted from blood. All receptors come from a woman aged 18 to 35 in good health.

This clonotype was detected a few times. The chain employs TRBV20-1 and TRBJ1-5, with no clear D. The length of the CDR3 is 13 residues. CDR1 and CDR2 from the germline V gene are DFQATT and SNEGSKA (reference sequence). V was pared by 0 bases and J by 1 base, with 4 bases between. This CDR3 is CSAREGSNQPQHF. CDR3 nucleotides: TGCAGTGCTAGAGAAGGGAGCAATCAGCCCCAGCATTTT.

The chain uses TRBV20-1 and TRBJ2-5, with D maybe TRBD2 (6 bases). The V gene's germline CDR1 is DFQATT and CDR2 SNEGSKA (reference sequence). This CDR3 has 15 amino acids. Trimming stripped 1 base from V and 2 bases from J, with 14 bases between. This chain's CDR3 is CSARVYGDSQETQYF. The CDR3 DNA is TGCAGTGCTAGAGTTTATGGGGACTCGCAAGAGACCCAGTACTTC.